The source of this T cell receptor beta chain is a study of T-cell reconstitution after alpha-beta-depleted transplantation in children. General study results and limits: Surviving recipient T cells and thymic progenitors underlay high day-60 TCRbeta diversity in some patients. Reports say that about two months after transplant, the alpha-beta T cells came out of several hundred graft clones that had expanded. After one year, T-cell counts and TCRbeta diversity mostly came from new T cells.

This clonotype was recorded at least ten times. Its antigen is undetermined. Library preparation (for TCRbeta) was performed with unique molecular identifiers. A single record per CDR3 protein comes from TCRdb applying MiXCR to the PCR reads. The data contain 200,000 or so distinct CDR3 sequences, 5% to 7.5% of them singletons. CDR1 and CDR2 (germline): LGHDT, YNNKEL (reference sequence). The CDR3 length is 17 residues. V shed 0 bases, J shed 0 bases, and the junction held 2 bases outside the gene matches. V usage is TRBV3-1 and J usage is TRBJ2-1; 10 nucleotides line up with TRBD2. The specimen was PBMCs, collected before TCRalphabeta/CD19-depleted stem cell transplant. This clonotype was obtained from a girl under three years old with combined immunodeficiency, due to receive a stem cell transplant. This CDR3 is CASSQELAGSSYNEQFF. The CDR3 bases are TGTGCCAGCAGCCAAGAACTAGCGGGGAGCTCCTACAATGAGCAGTTCTTC.